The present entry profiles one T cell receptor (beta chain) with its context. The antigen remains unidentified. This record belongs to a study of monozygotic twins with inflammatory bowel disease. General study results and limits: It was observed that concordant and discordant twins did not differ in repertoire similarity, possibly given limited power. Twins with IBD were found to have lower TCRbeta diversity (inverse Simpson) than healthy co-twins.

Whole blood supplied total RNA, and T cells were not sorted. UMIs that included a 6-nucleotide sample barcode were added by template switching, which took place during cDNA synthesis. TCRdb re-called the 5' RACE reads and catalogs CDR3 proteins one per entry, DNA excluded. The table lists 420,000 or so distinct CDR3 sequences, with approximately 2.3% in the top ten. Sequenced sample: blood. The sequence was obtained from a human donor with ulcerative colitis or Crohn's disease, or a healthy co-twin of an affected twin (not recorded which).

The CDR3 region is CASSLARASGLSSYEQYF. The chain is built from TRBV7-2 and TRBJ2-7; TCRdb picks TRBD2, but there is no DNA to check that call. Germline-derived CDR1 and CDR2 are SGHTA and FQGNSA. The CDR3 is 18 amino acids. Supplemented by reference TRBV7-2 and TRBJ2-7, the full variable domain reads GAGVSQSPSNKVTEKGKDVELRCDPISGHTALYWYRQSLGQGLEFLIYFQGNSAPDKSGLPSDRFSAERTGGSVSTLTIQRTQQEDSAVYLCASSLARASGLSSYEQYFGPGTRLTVT.